The 29 T cell receptor beta chains below were found in one sample sequenced in a study of T-cell reconstitution after alpha-beta-depleted transplantation in children. The library targeted TCRbeta and was prepared with unique molecular identifiers. TCRdb ran MiXCR on the PCR reads and lists one entry per CDR3 protein. The table shows some 500,000 distinct CDR3 sequences, with around 18% occurring only once. The sample in question was PBMCs from the stem cell graft donor, obtained from the stem cell graft. Source of these receptors: a human donor who donated a stem cell graft to a child with acute lymphoblastic leukemia.

The CDR3 here is CAWSGAGGPSYNEQFF. CDR3 nucleotide sequence: TGTGCCTGGAGTGGAGCGGGAGGGCCCTCATACAATGAGCAGTTCTTC. This chain links TRBV30 with TRBJ2-1, with 10 bases that match TRBD2. The germline CDR1 and CDR2 sequences are GTSNPN and SVGIG (reference sequence). Trimming cost V 1 base and J 4 bases; bases outside gene matches: 7. The CDR3 sequence is 16 residues long.

This clonotype was seen only a few times. V and J are TRBV29-1 and TRBJ1-5; tentatively, D is TRBD1 (6 bases). Trimming pared 5 bases from V and 3 bases from J, leaving 14 bases between. From germline, CDR1 is SQVTM and CDR2 ANQGSEA. The CDR3 covers 14 residues. The CDR3 DNA sequence: TGCAGCGTTAAACCTCAGGGGAACAATCAGCCCCAGCATTTT. Translation gives CSVKPQGNNQPQHF.

This clonotype was counted between two and nine times. V is TRBV5-8 and J is TRBJ1-5; 8 bases match TRBD1. CDR3 length equals 15 residues. V dropped 4 bases and J dropped 2; count of bases not matched to a gene: 5. Per germline, CDR1 SGHTS and CDR2 YDEGEE. CDR3 protein: CASSAKTGGNQPQHF. The CDR3 region has the DNA TGTGCCAGCAGCGCTAAGACAGGGGGCAATCAGCCCCAGCATTTT.

The gene calls are TRBV5-1 and TRBJ1-4, with no clear D. Germline assignment: CDR1 SGHRS and CDR2 YFSETQ. V was cut by 2 bases and J by 1 base, with 15 bases left in between. The CDR3 is 17 residues long. Here the CDR3 reads CASSFSGRSITNEKLFF. The DNA for the CDR3 is TGCGCCAGCAGCTTTTCCGGACGGTCCATAACTAATGAAAAACTGTTTTTT. Supplemented by reference TRBV5-1 and TRBJ1-4, the full variable domain reads KAGVTQTPRYLIKTRGQQVTLSCSPISGHRSVSWYQQTPGQGLQFLFEYFSETQRNKGNFPGRFSGRQFSNSRSEMNVSTLELGDSALYLCASSFSGRSITNEKLFFGSGTQLSVL.

The chain employs TRBV4-1 and TRBJ2-7; D remains ambiguous. CDR1 and CDR2 (germline): MGHRA, YSYEKL. Trimming removed 0 bases at V and 6 bases at J, with 12 bases between. The CDR3 sequence is 14 residues long. The DNA of the CDR3 is TGCGCCAGCAGCCAAGAGGACGGTAGCCCCGAGCAGTACTTC. It is translated as CASSQEDGSPEQYF.

This clonotype was detected a few times. This chain joins TRBV4-2 and TRBJ1-2, with a tentative D call TRBD1 (6 bases). V was cut by 0 bases and J by 5 bases, with 19 bases left in between. The CDR3 is made up of 17 amino acids. Germline values: CDR1 LGHNA, CDR2 YNFKEQ. This chain's CDR3 is CASSQDRGGGGRYGYTF. In nucleotides, the CDR3 is TGTGCCAGCAGCCAAGATCGCGGAGGTGGGGGCCGGTATGGCTACACCTTC.

The rearrangement uses TRBV7-9 and TRBJ1-2; D unclear. Germline V CDR1 and CDR2: SEHNR, FQNEAQ (reference sequence). The CDR3 covers 14 residues. Deletions cut 3 bases from V and 4 bases from J, with 12 bases between. The CDR3 sequence is CASSFSGPLYGYTF. As DNA, the CDR3 is TGTGCCAGCAGCTTTAGCGGACCGCTCTATGGCTACACCTTC.

There are a few counts of this clonotype. V gene TRBV5-1 combines with J gene TRBJ2-1, with D hard to call. The CDR3 has 13 amino acids. The V gene's germline CDR1 is SGHRS and CDR2 YFSETQ. V was shortened by 0 bases and J by 8 bases, with 9 bases between the two germline ends. This CDR3 is CASSLEGLDEQFF. Written as DNA, the CDR3 is TGCGCCAGCAGCTTGGAAGGATTGGATGAGCAGTTCTTC.

The chain combines TRBV7-9 with TRBJ2-2, with D possibly matching TRBD2 (6 bases). Germline-derived CDR1 and CDR2 are SEHNR and FQNEAQ (reference sequence). V lost 5 bases and J 7 bases, leaving 17 bases between the germline ends. The CDR3 extends over 15 amino acids. This CDR3 reads CASSLKPGLHGELFF. CDR3 nucleotides: TGTGCCAGCAGCCTAAAACCGGGACTCCACGGGGAGCTGTTTTTT.

This clonotype was recorded a few times. The rearrangement links TRBV5-1 to TRBJ2-7, with no clear D. The CDR3 length is 17 residues. The ends were cut back, 0 bases at V and 3 bases at J, with 19 bases in the middle. From germline, CDR1 is SGHRS and CDR2 YFSETQ. In DNA, the CDR3 is TGCGCCAGCAGCTTGGGGCAACTGACCGGGTATGACTACGAGCAGTACTTC. Its protein is CASSLGQLTGYDYEQYF.

This chain uses TRBV7-7 with TRBJ2-2, with D possibly TRBD2 on 6 matching bases. The CDR3 spans 14 residues. The germline CDR1 and CDR2 sequences are SSHAT and FNYEAQ (reference sequence). V gave up 2 bases and J gave up 7 bases, with 11 bases separating them. CDR3 sequence: CASSLRGIGGELFF. The CDR3 coding sequence is TGTGCCAGCAGCTTACGGGGGATAGGCGGGGAGCTGTTTTTT.

The chain carries TRBV3-1 and TRBJ2-7; D tentatively reads TRBD1 or TRBD2 (5 bases each). The germline V gene has CDR1 LGHDT and CDR2 YNNKEL (reference sequence). This CDR3 has 14 residues. Trimming took off 1 base at V and 6 bases at J, with 13 bases between the two ends. CDR3 DNA: TGTGCCAGCAGCCAAGGGCGTTTGGGGGTCGAGCAGTACTTC. It is translated as CASSQGRLGVEQYF.

A few counts support this clonotype. This chain links TRBV5-5 with TRBJ1-3; 11 bases are a match to TRBD1. Unmatched junction bases numbered 4, after V lost 0 bases and J lost 8 bases. From germline, CDR1 is SGHKS and CDR2 YYEKEE (reference sequence). The CDR3 consists of 15 residues. The CDR3 DNA reads as TGTGCCAGCAGCTTGGCGGGACAGGGGGACTACACCATATATTTT. It translates to CASSLAGQGDYTIYF.

The chain joins TRBV19 to TRBJ2-2; the D is unclear. The CDR3 consists of 16 residues. Deletions cut 10 bases from V and 0 bases from J, with 18 bases between. Looked up from germline, CDR1 is LNHDA and CDR2 is SQIVND (reference sequence). The CDR3 DNA reads TGTGCCACCAGTGGGTGGGTGCTGACGAACACCGGGGAGCTGTTTTTT. This encodes CATSGWVLTNTGELFF.

In DNA form, the CDR3 reads TGTGCCAGCAGGGACAGCAACACCGGGGAGCTGTTTTTT. It is translated as CASRDSNTGELFF. The chain links TRBV12-3 or TRBV12-4 to TRBJ2-2; D is possibly TRBD1 (6 bases). This CDR3 contains 13 residues. V was clipped by 6 bases and J by 2 bases, with 7 bases between them.

This clonotype appeared a few times. This chain links TRBV12-3 or TRBV12-4 with TRBJ2-4; no clear D. Trimming stripped 1 base from V and 7 bases from J, with 5 bases between. This CDR3 comprises 12 residues. CDR3 in amino acids: CASSLVGNIQYF. For the CDR3, the DNA is TGTGCCAGCAGTTTAGTGGGGAACATTCAGTACTTC.

The CDR3 spells CASSLGYDSLGGYTF. The CDR3, as DNA: TGTGCCAGCAGCCTAGGATACGACAGTTTGGGTGGCTACACCTTC. The chain employs TRBV9 and TRBJ1-2; possible D gene TRBD1, 5 bases. The CDR3 spans 15 residues. V lost 4 bases to trimming and J lost 7 bases, with 20 bases between them. Germline CDR1 reads SGDLS; CDR2 reads YYNGEE.

V and J are TRBV6-5 and TRBJ2-1; D is unresolved. V lost 0 bases to trimming and J lost 0 bases, with 6 bases between them. Per the germline V gene, CDR1 is MNHEY and CDR2 is SVGAGI. The CDR3 totals 15 residues. This CDR3 reads CASSYSRDSYNEQFF. The CDR3 region has the DNA TGTGCCAGCAGTTACTCGAGAGACTCCTACAATGAGCAGTTCTTC.

The rearrangement uses TRBV11-2 and TRBJ2-6, with D perhaps matching TRBD1 (5 bases). Germline values: CDR1 SGHAT, CDR2 FQNNGV. The CDR3 spans 15 residues. Trimming removed 3 bases at V and 3 bases at J, with 9 bases between. CDR3 coding DNA: TGTGCCAGCAGCTTTCAGGGATATGGGGCCAACGTCCTGACTTTC. Translated, it gives CASSFQGYGANVLTF.

At least ten counts were recorded for this clonotype. The genes are TRBV7-2 and TRBJ2-7; 7 bases are a match to TRBD1. CDR1 and CDR2 from the germline V gene are SGHTA and FQGNSA. This CDR3 is built from 15 residues. J lost 1 base, V lost 2 bases, and 5 bases had no gene match. CDR3 residues: CASSLIRGQSYEQYF. In nucleotides, the CDR3 is TGTGCCAGCAGCTTAATTAGGGGACAGTCCTACGAGCAGTACTTC.

This clonotype was seen more than once but under ten times. The chain combines TRBV6-2 or TRBV6-3 with TRBJ2-7; D tentatively fits TRBD1 or TRBD2 (5 bases each). The CDR3 runs 13 residues. Germline lookup yields CDR1 MNHEY and CDR2 SVGEGT. Trimming took off 2 bases at V and 4 bases at J, with 9 bases between the two ends. The chain's CDR3 is CASSYGDQYEQYF. As DNA, the CDR3 is TGTGCCAGCAGTTACGGGGACCAGTACGAGCAGTACTTC.

The chain has TRBV5-1 and TRBJ2-1; 9 positions match TRBD2. Unmatched junction bases numbered 11, after V lost 3 bases and J lost 4 bases. The CDR3 has 17 residues. From germline, CDR1 is SGHRS and CDR2 YFSETQ. Here the CDR3 DNA reads TGCGCCAGCAGCTGGCCCACTAGCGGGTCTCGGTACAATGAGCAGTTCTTC. This encodes CASSWPTSGSRYNEQFF.

A few counts support this clonotype. V gene TRBV12-3 or TRBV12-4 combines with J gene TRBJ2-7; perhaps TRBD1 as D (6 bases). Trimming left V 4 bases short and J 6 bases short, with 13 bases between. The CDR3 extends over 13 amino acids. The CDR3 coding sequence is TGTGCCAGCAGTTCCCGGGACATCTTCGAGCAGTACTTC. Protein sequence: CASSSRDIFEQYF.

A few counts support this clonotype. The chain links TRBV20-1 to TRBJ2-1, with D hard to call. The CDR3 is 11 amino acids. Germline CDR1 reads DFQATT; CDR2 reads SNEGSKA (reference sequence). Trimming left V 6 bases short and J 5 bases short, with 8 bases between. As DNA, the CDR3 is TGCAGTGCGTGGAGAAACAATGAGCAGTTCTTC. It encodes CSAWRNNEQFF.

Only a few counts were recorded for this clonotype. The chain has TRBV5-5 and TRBJ2-1; D possibly corresponds to TRBD1 (5 bases). Trimming left V 5 bases short and J 3 bases short, with 12 bases between. CDR1 is SGHKS and CDR2 is YYEKEE in the germline V gene (reference sequence). The CDR3 is 14 amino acids. This CDR3 is CASSKLDSYNEQFF. The DNA for the CDR3 is TGTGCCAGCAGTAAGCTCGACAGCTACAATGAGCAGTTCTTC.

The CDR3 is CATSTTLAGGVETQYF. The CDR3 nucleotides are TGTGCCACCAGCACAACCCTGGCGGGGGGAGTCGAGACCCAGTACTTC. This rearrangement joins TRBV15 to TRBJ2-5; 8 positions match TRBD2. The germline gives CDR1 LNHNV, CDR2 YYDKDF (reference sequence). V shed 4 bases, J shed 5 bases, and the junction held 12 bases outside the gene matches. CDR3 length: 16 amino acids.

Only a few counts were recorded for this clonotype. The chain has TRBV7-9 and TRBJ2-7, with D maybe TRBD1 (6 bases). V was trimmed by 1 base and J by 4 bases, leaving 17 bases between them. CDR1 is SEHNR and CDR2 is FQNEAQ in the germline V gene (reference sequence). The CDR3 has 16 amino acids. The chain's CDR3 is CASSLVDSPFFYEQYF. The CDR3 nucleotides read TGTGCCAGCAGCTTAGTGGACAGCCCGTTCTTTTACGAGCAGTACTTC.

This clonotype has only a few counts. This sequence joins TRBV12-3 or TRBV12-4 and TRBJ2-3; weak D call: TRBD1 (6 bases). Trimming removed 10 bases from V and 5 bases from J, with 10 bases in between. The CDR3 consists of 11 residues. CDR3 DNA: TGTGCCATACCACAGGGAGATACGCAGTATTTT. Encoded protein: CAIPQGDTQYF.

The rearrangement links TRBV11-3 to TRBJ2-1; TRBD2 matches at 8 bases. The J segment lost 7 bases and the V segment lost 5 bases, leaving 10 bases of the junction unmatched. Per germline, CDR1 SGHNT and CDR2 YENEEA. The CDR3 loop spans 15 amino acids. The CDR3 DNA reads as TGTGCCAGCAGCCCACAACGGACTAGCTGGAATGAGCAGTTCTTC. Translating gives CASSPQRTSWNEQFF.